The T cell receptor beta chain described here comes from a study of blood T cell repertoires in COVID-19. V lost 1 base and J lost 5, with 12 bases in between. CDR1 is SGHRS, CDR2 YFSETQ, per germline. The CDR3 has 15 amino acids. Authors' methods: Reference gene primer amplification yielded estimated nucleated cell counts. The repertoire was sequenced with immunoSEQ multiplex PCR; TCRdb's copy has only in-frame clones and lacks some. The V and J calls and clone size are taken from that table; D and trimming were inferred from the DNA. The repertoire includes fewer than 200,000 clones, about 89% of them detected once, and 2.5% sits in the top ten.

Sequencing was carried out using peripheral blood. This sequence joins TRBV5-1 and TRBJ1-4; possibly TRBD1 for D (6 bases). The sequence came from a middle-aged man with active or convalescent COVID-19. In nucleotides, the CDR3 is TGCGCCAGCAGCTTGATGACAGGCCTAAATGAAAAACTGTTTTTT. Protein product: CASSLMTGLNEKLFF.